This record covers a single T cell receptor (beta chain). The CDR3 is 16 amino acids. The V gene lost 3 bases and the J gene lost 4 bases, with 21 bases spanning the gap. The germline V gene encodes CDR1 DFQATT and CDR2 SNEGSKA (reference sequence). Under the authors' procedure: Estimation of nucleated cell counts relied on the amplification of reference gene primers. This table comes from immunoSEQ multiplex PCR, and its TCRdb copy is limited to in-frame clones, with some not included. V and J calls and clone size are given by that table; D and trimming were obtained from the DNA. The sample records about 240,000 clones, 86% being singletons. The data were obtained in a study of blood T cell repertoires in COVID-19. Study-wide context: Samples of COVID-19 (acute and convalescent) were obtained from the United States, Italy and Spain. From T cells, B-cell-depleted T cells, or PBMCs came the material, which was cDNA or gDNA.

This sequence was found in a man older than 75 with acute or convalescent COVID-19. The rearrangement links TRBV20-1 to TRBJ1-2; D is unclear. Material: peripheral blood. CDR3 coding DNA: TGCAGTGCTAGTAGTCCGGGAGTTACTAATAGCTATGGCTACACCTTC. It translates to CSASSPGVTNSYGYTF.